This entry lists 10 T cell receptor beta chains sequenced from one sample in a study of blood T cells in healthy people across ages. With a J-beta primer mix and a sample-barcoded 5' primer, a second PCR ran about 7 to 12 cycles. In TCRdb, the 5' RACE reads were re-called with MiXCR into one record per CDR3 protein. In the table there are 1,500,000 or so distinct CDR3 sequences, approximately 43% of which are singletons. Source material: blood. These receptors all come from a woman aged 18-35 years in good health.

This clonotype has only a few counts. The rearrangement uses TRBV6-5 and TRBJ1-4, with D unclear. Trimming pared 9 bases from V and 2 bases from J, leaving 7 bases between. The CDR3 has 12 amino acids. Germline V gives CDR1 MNHEY, CDR2 SVGAGI. CDR3 loop: CASAGTNEKLFF. The CDR3 bases are TGTGCCAGTGCGGGGACTAATGAAAAACTGTTTTTT.

The chain has TRBV12-3 or TRBV12-4 and TRBJ2-5; tentatively, D is TRBD1 (5 bases). The ends were cut back, 7 bases at V and 0 bases at J, with 9 bases in the middle. The CDR3 runs to 13 residues. Here the CDR3 reads CASNLDNQETQYF. The CDR3 DNA reads as TGTGCCAGCAATCTGGACAACCAAGAGACCCAGTACTTC.

This clonotype was observed once. The chain uses TRBV6-1 and TRBJ1-5, with D maybe TRBD1 (5 bases). This CDR3 region has 15 residues. Deletions cut 6 bases from V and 2 bases from J, with 14 bases between. Germline values: CDR1 MNHNS, CDR2 SASEGT. CDR3 nucleotide sequence: TGTGCCAGCAGAAATAGGGACGTGCGCAATCAGCCCCAGCATTTT. Translating it yields CASRNRDVRNQPQHF.

This chain connects TRBV6-5 to TRBJ1-4; no reliable D call. Germline V lookup: CDR1 MNHEY, CDR2 SVGAGI. The CDR3 is 16 amino acids. V lost 6 bases and J lost 0, with 14 bases in between. The CDR3 nucleotides read TGTGCCAGCAGGCTAAATATGGGCGCAACTAATGAAAAACTGTTTTTT. Protein sequence: CASRLNMGATNEKLFF.

J is TRBJ1-1 and V is TRBV29-1; 9 nucleotides agree with TRBD1. In germline, CDR1 is SQVTM, CDR2 ANQGSEA. This CDR3 comprises 14 residues. The J segment lost 4 bases and the V segment lost 7 bases, leaving 10 bases of the junction unmatched. The CDR3, as DNA: TGCAGCGCTAACCCGACAGGGGGAAGCACTGAAGCTTTCTTT. The encoded protein is CSANPTGGSTEAFF.

For this clonotype: A read error may account for a junction end that differs from germline. The chain employs TRBV20-1 and TRBJ2-1; TRBD2 agrees at 9 bases. The germline V gene encodes CDR1 DFQATT and CDR2 SNEGSKA (reference sequence). The CDR3 is 18 residues long. CDR3 DNA: TGCGGTGCTAGAGATCTAGCTAGCGGGGAGCCCCTCTACAATGAGCAGTTCTTC. It codes for CGARDLASGEPLYNEQFF.

This clonotype was picked up many times. A junction end diverges from the germline sequence, so it may reflect a read error. The chain has TRBV7-7 and TRBJ2-1; the match to TRBD1 covers 8 bases. Germline CDR1 and CDR2: SSHAT and FNYEAQ (reference sequence). The CDR3 covers 17 residues. The CDR3 spells CASSLATGGSSYNEQFF. The CDR3 coding sequence is TGTGCTAGCAGCCTTGCCACAGGGGGAAGCTCCTACAATGAGCAGTTCTTC.

This clonotype was counted a few times. The chain uses TRBV27 and TRBJ2-7; tentative D call: TRBD2 (5 bases). Germline V gene data show CDR1 as MNHEY and CDR2 as SMNVEV (reference sequence). The CDR3 spans 15 residues. V shed 5 bases and J shed 3 bases, with 17 bases lying between them. The CDR3 region has the DNA TGTGCCAGCAGTACCCGGACTGACGGGCGCTACGAGCAGTACTTC. Amino acids: CASSTRTDGRYEQYF.

As for this clonotype: At one of its ends the junction is not consistent with the germline gene, which may arise from a read error. This rearrangement joins TRBV27 to TRBJ1-2; tentatively, D is TRBD1 (5 bases). Per the germline V gene, CDR1 is MNHEY and CDR2 is SMNVEV (reference sequence). CDR3 length: 14 amino acids. The CDR3 spells CASSVSRGRYGYTF. For the CDR3, the DNA is TGTGCCAGCAGTGTATCGAGGGGAAGGTATGGCTACACCTTC.

This clonotype has only a few counts. The chain uses TRBV27 and TRBJ2-1; 8 bases map to TRBD2. The DNA end is a closer match to TRBJ2-7, so the J assignment may be wrong. The CDR3 spans 16 residues. Germline CDR1 MNHEY, CDR2 SMNVEV (reference sequence). Here the CDR3 reads CASSSLAGFSYNEQYF. The CDR3, as DNA: TGTGCCAGCAGTAGCTTAGCGGGATTCTCCTACAATGAGCAGTACTTC.